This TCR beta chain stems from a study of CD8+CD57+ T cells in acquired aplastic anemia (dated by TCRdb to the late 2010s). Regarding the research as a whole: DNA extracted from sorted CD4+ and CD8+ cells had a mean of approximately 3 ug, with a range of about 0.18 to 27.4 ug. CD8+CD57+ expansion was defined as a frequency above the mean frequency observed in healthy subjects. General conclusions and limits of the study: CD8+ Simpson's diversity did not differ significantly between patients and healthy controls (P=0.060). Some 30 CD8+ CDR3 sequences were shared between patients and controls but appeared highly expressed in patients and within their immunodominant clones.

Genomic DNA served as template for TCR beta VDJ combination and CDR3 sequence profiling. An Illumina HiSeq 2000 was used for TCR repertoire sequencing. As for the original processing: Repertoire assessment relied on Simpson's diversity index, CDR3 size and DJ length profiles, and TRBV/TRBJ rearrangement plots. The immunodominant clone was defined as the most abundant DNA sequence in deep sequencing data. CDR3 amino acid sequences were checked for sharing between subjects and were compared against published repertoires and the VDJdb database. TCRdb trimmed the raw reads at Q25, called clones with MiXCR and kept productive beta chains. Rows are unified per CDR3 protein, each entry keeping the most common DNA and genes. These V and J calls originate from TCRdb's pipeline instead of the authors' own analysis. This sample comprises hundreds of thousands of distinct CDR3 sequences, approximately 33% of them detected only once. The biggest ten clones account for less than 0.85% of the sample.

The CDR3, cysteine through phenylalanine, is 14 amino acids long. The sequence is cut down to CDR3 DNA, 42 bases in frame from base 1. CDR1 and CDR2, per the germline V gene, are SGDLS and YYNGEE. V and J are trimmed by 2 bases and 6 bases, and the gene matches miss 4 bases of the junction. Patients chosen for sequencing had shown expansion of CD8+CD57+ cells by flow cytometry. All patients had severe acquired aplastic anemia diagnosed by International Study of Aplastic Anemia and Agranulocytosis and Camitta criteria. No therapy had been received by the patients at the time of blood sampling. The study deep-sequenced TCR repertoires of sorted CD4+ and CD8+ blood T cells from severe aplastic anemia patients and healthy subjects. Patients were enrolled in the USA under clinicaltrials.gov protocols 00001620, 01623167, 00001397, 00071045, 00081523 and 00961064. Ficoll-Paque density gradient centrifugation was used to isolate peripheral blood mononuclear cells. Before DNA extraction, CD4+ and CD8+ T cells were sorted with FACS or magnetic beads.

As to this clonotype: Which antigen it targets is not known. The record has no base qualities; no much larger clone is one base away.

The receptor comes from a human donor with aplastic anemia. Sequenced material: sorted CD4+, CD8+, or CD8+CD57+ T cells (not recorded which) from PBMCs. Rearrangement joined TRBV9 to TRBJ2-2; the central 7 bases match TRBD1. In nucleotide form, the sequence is TGTGCCAGCAGCGTTCAGGGGGTTTCCGGGGAGCTGTTTTTT. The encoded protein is CASSVQGVSGELFF. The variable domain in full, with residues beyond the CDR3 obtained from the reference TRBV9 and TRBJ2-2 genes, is DSGVTQTPKHLITATGQRVTLRCSPRSGDLSVYWYQQSLDQGLQFLIQYYNGEERAKGNILERFSAQQFPDLHSELNLSSLELGDSALYFCASSVQGVSGELFFGEGSRLTVL.